A single sample gave rise to the 11 T cell receptor beta chains below, sequenced in a study of blood T cells in healthy people across ages. A sample-barcoded 5' primer and a J-beta primer mix were used in a second PCR of roughly 6 to 11 cycles. A single record per CDR3 protein comes from TCRdb applying MiXCR to the 5' RACE reads. The sample comprises some 860,000 distinct CDR3 sequences, more than 55% of which are singletons, and around 25% rests with the top ten. Source material: blood. Receptor source: a man aged 40-50 years in good health.

This clonotype was counted many times. The chain combines TRBV10-3 with TRBJ2-5; D gene uncertain. The CDR3 is 11 residues long. The germline gives CDR1 ENHRY, CDR2 SYGVKD. V lost 2 bases and J lost 5, with 3 bases in between. CDR3 in DNA: TGTGCCATCAGTGAGAGGGAGACCCAGTACTTC. Protein product: CAISERETQYF.

The V gene is TRBV5-1, the J gene TRBJ2-2; D remains ambiguous. The germline V and J ends were trimmed by 0 bases and 2 bases, with 8 bases remaining between them. The CDR3 consists of 15 residues. CDR1 is SGHRS, CDR2 YFSETQ, per germline. The CDR3 spells CASSLETPNTGELFF. As DNA, the CDR3 is TGCGCCAGCAGCTTGGAGACACCTAACACCGGGGAGCTGTTTTTT.

The V gene is TRBV7-2, the J gene TRBJ1-1, with 8 bases that match TRBD1. CDR3 length equals 16 residues. Germline CDR1 and CDR2: SGHTA and FQGNSA. V shed 3 bases and J 3 bases; nucleotides not matched to a gene: 9. CDR3 nucleotides: TGTGCCAGCAGCTTTATCGGGACAGGAGTTTACACTGAAGCTTTCTTT. This codes for CASSFIGTGVYTEAFF.

The chain joins TRBV10-3 to TRBJ2-3, with a tentative D call TRBD2 (7 bases). The length of the CDR3 is 16 residues. From germline, CDR1 is ENHRY and CDR2 SYGVKD. V gave up 7 bases and J gave up 0 bases, with 17 bases separating them. This CDR3 reads CAINGGAAASTDTQYF. The CDR3 nucleotides read TGTGCCATCAATGGGGGGGCTGCCGCTAGCACAGATACGCAGTATTTT.

This clonotype was observed a few times. The V call is TRBV2, the J call TRBJ1-4; 8 bases match TRBD1. CDR3 length: 11 residues. V lost 5 bases, J lost 14 bases, and 4 bases stayed unmatched. The V gene's germline CDR1 is SNHLY and CDR2 FYNNEI. In DNA, the CDR3 is TGTGCCAGCAGTATGGACAGGGACCTGTTTTTT. Its translation: CASSMDRDLFF.

This clonotype appeared a few times. The chain combines TRBV6-1 with TRBJ2-5; D gene unclear. Trimming took off 2 bases at V and 0 bases at J, with 13 bases between the two ends. In germline, CDR1 is MNHNS, CDR2 SASEGT. This CDR3 region has 16 residues. As DNA, the CDR3 is TGTGCCAGCAGTGAAATGGGTTCACGGTACCAAGAGACCCAGTACTTC. This translates into CASSEMGSRYQETQYF.

This clonotype was seen a handful of times. The chain combines TRBV9 with TRBJ1-6; TRBD1 agrees at 8 bases. V lost 3 bases, J lost 6 bases, and 14 bases stayed unmatched. The CDR3 contains 18 residues. The germline V gene has CDR1 SGDLS and CDR2 YYNGEE. The CDR3 sequence is CASSEGLDRGSANSPLHF. As DNA, the CDR3 is TGTGCCAGCAGCGAGGGACTAGACAGGGGCAGCGCTAATTCACCCCTCCACTTT.

For the CDR3, the DNA is TGCAGTGCTCTACTTCTTCCGGGACAGCCTAGCACAGATACGCAGTATTTT. Amino acid sequence: CSALLLPGQPSTDTQYF. This chain uses TRBV20-1 with TRBJ2-3; 7 bases fit TRBD1. CDR1 and CDR2 from the germline V gene are DFQATT and SNEGSKA (reference sequence). This CDR3 is built from 17 residues. Trimming took 5 bases from V and 0 from J; bases not matched to a gene: 14.

The CDR3 sequence: CASSLDRAGYNEQYF. CDR3 nucleotide sequence: TGTGCCAGCAGCTTGGACAGGGCAGGGTACAATGAGCAGTACTTC. The chain links TRBV7-3 to TRBJ2-1; 8 bases align to TRBD1. The DNA matches TRBJ2-7 better at its end, which makes the J call doubtful. This CDR3 contains 15 residues. Germline V lookup: CDR1 SGHTA, CDR2 FQGTGA.

This chain joins TRBV3-1 and TRBJ2-3, with 7 bases aligning to TRBD2. Germline V gives CDR1 LGHDT, CDR2 YNNKEL (reference sequence). CDR3 length: 22 residues. With 2 bases clipped from V and 2 bases from J, the junction kept 25 bases outside the gene matches. Here the CDR3 DNA reads TGTGCCAGCAGCCAATACGATCACGGAGGGGACTACCAACCTGGGTACACAGATACGCAGTATTTT. Translating it yields CASSQYDHGGDYQPGYTDTQYF.

This clonotype was found a few times. This chain joins TRBV20-1 and TRBJ2-6; TRBD1 aligns across 8 bases. Losses at the gene ends were 0 bases for V and 2 bases for J; bases not matched to a gene: 9. The CDR3 is 18 residues long. Germline values: CDR1 DFQATT, CDR2 SNEGSKA (reference sequence). CDR3 amino acids: CSARDLLRQGTGANVLTF. For the CDR3, the DNA is TGCAGTGCTAGAGACCTACTAAGACAGGGGACTGGGGCCAACGTCCTGACTTTC.